Each of the 18 T cell receptor beta chains below was sequenced from the same sample in a study of beta chain features in type 1 diabetes. Since all of the isolated RNA was reverse transcribed, expressed TCRB transcripts were what got sequenced. The table came from immunoSEQ multiplex PCR; TCRdb's copy has only in-frame clones and leaves some out. The profile shows under 450,000 clones, roughly 15% of them singletons. The sequencing input was naive CD4+ T cells from blood. The receptor source for this set is a woman aged 18 to 35 in good health.

This clone has just a few counts. The rearrangement joins TRBV29-1 to TRBJ1-2, with 8 bases lining up with TRBD1. Germline V gives CDR1 SQVTM, CDR2 ANQGSEA. Losses at the gene ends were 6 bases for V and 6 bases for J; bases not matched to a gene: 6. The CDR3 loop spans 12 amino acids. CDR3: CSVRTGRDGYTF. CDR3 sequence (DNA): TGCAGCGTGAGGACAGGGAGAGATGGCTACACCTTC. The full variable domain, in which reference TRBV29-1 and TRBJ1-2 provide the parts outside the CDR3, is SAVISQKPSRDICQRGTSLTIQCQVDSQVTMMFWYRQQPGQSLTLIATANQGSEATYESGFVIDKFPISRPNLTFSTLTVSNMSPEDSSIYLCSVRTGRDGYTFGSGTRLTVV.

The chain joins TRBV30 to TRBJ1-5, with TRBD1 as a possible D gene (6 bases). The CDR3 is 15 amino acids. The V end was cut by 2 bases, the J end by 2 bases, with 13 bases between. Germline CDR1 reads GTSNPN; CDR2 reads SVGIG (reference sequence). CDR3 in amino acids: CAWSITGLGNQPQHF. The CDR3 nucleotides read TGTGCCTGGAGTATAACAGGGCTTGGCAATCAGCCCCAGCATTTT.

V gene TRBV5-1 combines with J gene TRBJ2-6; no firm D call. The CDR3 is made up of 13 amino acids. Trimming took 4 bases from V and 1 from J, leaving 3 bases between them. The V gene's germline CDR1 is SGHRS and CDR2 YFSETQ. CDR3 sequence (DNA): TGCGCCAGCAGCCTGTCTGGGGCCAACGTCCTGACTTTC. Protein: CASSLSGANVLTF.

CDR3 coding DNA: TGTGCCAGCAGTTTAGTGCCTGGCGGGAGGGTATACGAGCAGTACTTC. Translated: CASSLVPGGRVYEQYF. This chain connects TRBV28 to TRBJ2-7; 9 bases line up with TRBD2. CDR1 is MDHEN, CDR2 SYDVKM, per germline. J gave up 4 bases and V 2 bases, and 9 bases lay outside the gene matches. The CDR3 spans 16 residues.

The chain is built from TRBV5-1 and TRBJ2-7; D might be TRBD1 (6 bases). Germline V gene sequence: CDR1 SGHRS, CDR2 YFSETQ. This CDR3 comprises 14 residues. V lost 7 bases to trimming and J lost 0 bases, with 14 bases between them. CDR3 DNA sequence: TGCGCCAGCGCCCAACAGGGTTTCTCCTACGAGCAGTACTTC. Translating gives CASAQQGFSYEQYF.

There are a few counts of this clone. The V gene is TRBV10-1, the J gene TRBJ2-1; 10 nucleotides match TRBD2. The CDR3 loop spans 13 amino acids. Germline V gene data show CDR1 as WNHNN and CDR2 as SYGVQD (reference sequence). V was clipped by 7 bases and J by 7 bases; unmatched bases: 4. The CDR3 DNA reads TGCGCCAGCACCCCGGGACTAGCGAATGAGCAGTTCTTC. It specifies CASTPGLANEQFF.

This clone was observed a few times. The V and J genes are TRBV5-1 and TRBJ2-7; 9 bases match TRBD1. The CDR3 totals 15 residues. Losses at the gene ends were 0 bases for V and 0 bases for J; bases not matched to a gene: 1. Looked up from germline, CDR1 is SGHRS and CDR2 is YFSETQ. DNA of the CDR3: TGCGCCAGCAGCTTGGGGACAGGGGACTCCTACGAGCAGTACTTC. Residues: CASSLGTGDSYEQYF. Supplemented by reference TRBV5-1 and TRBJ2-7, the full variable domain reads KAGVTQTPRYLIKTRGQQVTLSCSPISGHRSVSWYQQTPGQGLQFLFEYFSETQRNKGNFPGRFSGRQFSNSRSEMNVSTLELGDSALYLCASSLGTGDSYEQYFGPGTRLTVT.

The V gene is TRBV7-9, the J gene TRBJ1-2; D might be TRBD1 (5 bases). The CDR3 loop spans 13 amino acids. The germline CDR1 and CDR2 sequences are SEHNR and FQNEAQ (reference sequence). Trimming removed 3 bases from V and 8 bases from J, with 13 bases in between. This chain's CDR3 is CASSLPGKGGYTF. CDR3 nucleotides: TGTGCCAGCAGCTTGCCAGGGAAAGGCGGCTACACCTTC.

The table lists this clone with a few counts. The chain carries TRBV19 and TRBJ2-4, with a possible D match to TRBD1 (6 bases). V lost 4 bases, J lost 12 bases, and 16 bases lay in between. Germline loops: CDR1 LNHDA, CDR2 SQIVND (reference sequence). This CDR3 is built from 13 residues. The CDR3 spells CASSTDRTRPQYF. The CDR3, as DNA: TGTGCCAGTAGTACCGACAGGACCCGTCCTCAGTACTTC. The full variable domain, rest sourced from reference TRBV19 and TRBJ2-4, is DGGITQSPKYLFRKEGQNVTLSCEQNLNHDAMYWYRQDPGQGLRLIYYSQIVNDFQKGDIAEGYSVSREKKESFPLTVTSAQKNPTAFYLCASSTDRTRPQYFGAGTRLSVL.

This clone was recorded a few times. The rearrangement joins TRBV5-1 to TRBJ2-5, with a weak D call TRBD2 (6 bases). The CDR3 is made up of 13 amino acids. Deletions cut 0 bases from V and 4 bases from J, with 7 bases between. CDR1 SGHRS and CDR2 YFSETQ come from the germline V gene. The CDR3 protein is CASSLGLVETQYF. The CDR3 region has the DNA TGCGCCAGCAGCTTGGGACTAGTAGAGACCCAGTACTTC. Full variable domain (rest looked up from reference TRBV5-1 and TRBJ2-5): KAGVTQTPRYLIKTRGQQVTLSCSPISGHRSVSWYQQTPGQGLQFLFEYFSETQRNKGNFPGRFSGRQFSNSRSEMNVSTLELGDSALYLCASSLGLVETQYFGPGTRLLVL.

The rearrangement links TRBV6-5 to TRBJ2-7; D gene uncertain. This CDR3 has 15 amino acids. Germline V gene lookup returns CDR1 MNHEY and CDR2 SVGAGI. The V gene lost 0 bases and the J gene lost 2 bases, with 11 bases spanning the gap. CDR3 DNA sequence: TGTGCCAGCAGTTACTCCGACTTGTTAGCCTACGAGCAGTACTTC. Translated: CASSYSDLLAYEQYF.

The rearrangement links TRBV4-2 to TRBJ2-3; D possibly corresponds to TRBD2 (5 bases). The CDR3 spans 13 residues. The V end lost 4 bases, the J end lost 5 bases, and 10 bases lay between the germline ends. CDR1 and CDR2 (germline): LGHNA, YNFKEQ. CDR3 in DNA: TGTGCCAGCAGCCCACCTGCGGGAGATACGCAGTATTTT. Translated, it gives CASSPPAGDTQYF.

This clone was detected only a few times. This chain joins TRBV5-4 and TRBJ1-2; 7 bases are a match to TRBD1. With V trimmed by 4 bases and J by 0 bases, 3 bases remained unmatched. The CDR3 has 14 residues. Germline-derived CDR1 and CDR2 are SGHNT and YYREEE (reference sequence). The CDR3 sequence is CASSQGVANYGYTF. As DNA, the CDR3 is TGTGCCAGCAGCCAGGGGGTAGCTAACTATGGCTACACCTTC.

The chain is built from TRBV7-9 and TRBJ1-2; TRBD1 aligns across 10 bases. The CDR3 runs to 15 residues. Trimming removed 0 bases from V and 8 bases from J; junction bases left unmatched: 6. CDR1 and CDR2 from the germline V gene are SEHNR and FQNEAQ (reference sequence). CDR3 sequence: CASSLATGQGNGYTF. In DNA, the CDR3 is TGTGCCAGCAGCTTAGCGACGGGACAGGGGAACGGCTACACCTTC.

This clone was observed a handful of times. CDR3 region: CASSLSSGETQYF. The CDR3 nucleotides are TGTGCCAGCAGCCTAAGCTCAGGCGAGACCCAGTACTTC. The chain has TRBV5-6 and TRBJ2-5, with D hard to call. Trimming removed 4 bases at V and 5 bases at J, with 12 bases between. The CDR3 covers 13 residues. The germline CDR1 and CDR2 sequences are SGHDT and YYEEEE.

CDR3 nucleotides: TGTGCCAGCAGCCAAGTTGTAACTAGCGGTTACAATGAGCAGTTCTTC. The encoded protein is CASSQVVTSGYNEQFF. The chain uses TRBV4-2 and TRBJ2-1; TRBD2 matches at 8 bases. CDR1 and CDR2 from the germline V gene are LGHNA and YNFKEQ. This CDR3 spans 16 amino acids. V was clipped by 1 base and J by 4 bases; unmatched bases: 6.

The rearrangement uses TRBV7-2 and TRBJ2-3; D unresolved. Trimming stripped 1 base from V and 0 bases from J, with 8 bases between. The CDR3 runs to 15 residues. Germline CDR1 and CDR2: SGHTA and FQGNSA. CDR3 region: CASSLDRPSTDTQYF. CDR3 bases: TGTGCCAGCAGCTTAGACAGACCTAGCACAGATACGCAGTATTTT.

The V and J genes are TRBV10-3 and TRBJ1-5, with 8 bases aligning to TRBD1. V shed 3 bases and J 4 bases; nucleotides not matched to a gene: 5. CDR3 length equals 15 residues. Germline CDR1 reads ENHRY; CDR2 reads SYGVKD. The CDR3 sequence is CAISESGGPNQPQHF. CDR3 coding DNA: TGTGCCATCAGTGAATCAGGGGGCCCGAATCAGCCCCAGCATTTT.